This T cell receptor beta chain originates from a study of T cell repertoires in cytomegalovirus infection (dated by TCRdb to between 2017 and 2020). About the investigation overall: The HLA type of each donor mattered for the analysis, because public TCR beta signatures pointed to carriage of CMV infection along with the matching HLA type.

Sequencing was carried out with an Illumina HiSeq 1500. TCRdb took the public reads, trimmed them with fastp at Q25, ran MiXCR for clone calling and kept in-frame beta chains. Under each unique CDR3 protein, matching rows form one entry showing the most common genes and DNA. Across this sample there are about 230,000 distinct CDR3 sequences, with roughly 22% seen only once. 15% to 20% of the sample is taken by the ten largest. General conclusions and limits of the study: In both this cohort and an independent cohort of several hundred donors, the cumulative frequency of public TCR beta family members distinguished carriers of CMV infection plus the relevant HLA type. The ex vivo response was dominated by HLA-C-restricted CMV-specific TCR beta clonotypes, which also provided the single most frequent clonotype in two of eight donors.

This clonotype was counted between two and nine times. Its antigen is still unknown. No much larger clone is present one base from it, and per-base qualities are unavailable. The germline V gene (reference sequence) supplies CDR1 DFQATT and CDR2 SNEGSKA. Including cysteine and phenylalanine, the CDR3 has 11 amino acids. Only the CDR3 portion is preserved as DNA: 33 bases, with reading frame beginning at the first base. Deletion took 5 bases off V and 6 bases off J, with a span of 11 bases between the germline ends. Here the chain combines TRBV20-1 and TRBJ2-7; TRBD1 might be the D gene, on 5 matching bases. The TCR was taken from a human donor in good health (CMV status not recorded). Some clones in this sample may be carry-over from other donors' samples. The sample consisted of CD8+ T cells from PBMCs. The CDR3 region: CSAGRVAEQYF. DNA sequence: TGCAGTGCTGGCAGGGTTGCCGAGCAGTACTTC.